This TCR beta chain was identified during a study of cytomegalovirus exposure and HLA in healthy donors. Researchers ran the PCR with 60 Vbeta and 13 Jbeta primers. Only in-frame clones appear in the TCRdb table, and some are missing; sequencing was by immunoSEQ multiplex PCR. Among 50,000 or so clones listed, 65% to 80% were seen once. Deletions cut 1 base from V and 4 bases from J, with 6 bases between. The CDR3 length is 13 residues. Germline V gene lookup returns CDR1 SGHDT and CDR2 YYEEEE. This receptor was obtained from a man aged 35 to 55 in good health and CMV-seropositive. Sequencing was performed on PBMCs. V gene TRBV5-6 combines with J gene TRBJ1-5; D is unresolved. The CDR3 sequence is CASSLRRNQPQHF. The DNA of the CDR3 is TGTGCCAGCAGCTTGAGGCGGAATCAGCCCCAGCATTTT.